The 15 T cell receptor beta chains listed next were all sequenced from one sample in a study of tissue T cells after allogeneic stem cell transplantation (dated by TCRdb to the early 2020s). Preparation of the library involved the immunoSEQ multiplex PCR assay. TCRdb carries this immuneACCESS record with in-frame sequences only. Its versions omit some clonotypes, under half of them owing to an unresolved V gene in the studies checked, with the rest unexplained. Across this sample there are around 51,000 clones, with around 70% seen only once. Around 0.52% of the sample is in the top ten clones. The source material was sorted cells pooled from one or two spleens. These receptors all come from a pool of C57BL/6 mice in good health.

This clone was observed a few times. The genes and germline here are from mouse. The CDR3 end lies 1 residue beyond the end of the read and is filled in from the germline J gene. This sequence joins TRBV30 and TRBJ2-7; 9 nucleotides match TRBD2. This CDR3 contains 13 residues. CDR1 and CDR2 from the germline V gene are SQVVS and ANEGSEA. J lost 1 base, V lost 6 bases, and 4 bases had no gene match. The CDR3: CSSWDWVSYEQYF. Partial CDR3 DNA: TGTAGTTCCTGGGACTGGGTGTCCTATGAACAGTAC.

Of note for this clone: Here the gene names and germline are mouse. The read ends 1 residue before the CDR3 terminus; that terminus is restored from the germline J gene. The chain joins TRBV31 to TRBJ2-1; TRBD2 agrees at 13 bases. This CDR3 has 16 residues. In germline, CDR1 is GKSSPN, CDR2 SITVG. V trimming: 0 bases; J trimming: 7 bases; junction bases outside the gene matches: 6. CDR3 amino acids: CAWSLGLGGRRAEQFF. The CDR3 DNA, read in part, is TGTGCCTGGAGTCTTGGACTGGGGGGGCGCAGGGCTGAGCAGTTC.

This clone was counted between two and nine times. Gene names follow the mouse nomenclature. The sequenced fragment ends 1 residue before the CDR3 boundary, so the rest is inferred from the germline J gene. This chain connects TRBV1 to TRBJ2-7; D unclear. Per germline, CDR1 NSQYPW and CDR2 LRSPGD (reference sequence). Trimming pared 0 bases from V and 2 bases from J, leaving 2 bases between. The CDR3 runs 12 residues. The covered CDR3 bases are TGCACCTGCAGTGCAGATACCTATGAACAGTAC. It encodes CTCSADTYEQY. In full, the CDR3 is CTCSADTYEQYF.

Comment on this clone: Gene labels here are mouse ones. The read falls 1 residue short of the CDR3 end, and the missing part is taken from the germline J gene. The J gene is TRBJ2-7, the V gene TRBV12-1, with 11 bases aligning to TRBD1. The CDR3 loop spans 14 amino acids. After removal of 3 bases from V and 4 bases from J, the junction contained 4 bases not matched to a gene. From germline, CDR1 is SGHSN and CDR2 HYEKVE. The chain's CDR3 is CASSTGTGGYEQYF. The sequenced part of the CDR3 DNA is TGTGCCAGCTCTACCGGGACAGGGGGTTATGAACAGTAC.

This clone was recorded once. Each gene name is a mouse one. Sequencing ends 1 residue short of the CDR3 end; the germline J gene provides the rest. The rearrangement uses TRBV29 and TRBJ2-7, with 7 bases aligning to TRBD1. V gave up 6 bases and J gave up 0 bases; unmatched junction bases: 5. Germline values: CDR1 MSHET, CDR2 SYDVDS. The CDR3 spans 14 residues. The CDR3 DNA, read in part, is TGTGCTAGCAGCCCCAGGGGGAGCTCCTATGAACAGTAC. This gives the protein CASSPRGSSYEQY. The CDR3 reads in full as CASSPRGSSYEQYF.

In the case of this clone: Mouse gene names apply. The CDR3 is cut off 1 residue early in the read; its end comes from the germline J gene. This chain uses TRBV31 with TRBJ2-7; TRBD1 might be the D (7 bases). Germline CDR1 GKSSPN, CDR2 SITVG. V was shortened by 0 bases and J by 4 bases, with 13 bases between the two germline ends. The length of the CDR3 is 14 residues. CDR3 DNA (partial): TGTGCCTGGAGTCTAAATAGGGGGCTATATGAACAGTAC. It codes for CAWSLNRGLYEQY. The whole CDR3 protein reads CAWSLNRGLYEQYF.

About this clone: The genes and germline here are from mouse. The sequenced fragment ends 1 residue before the CDR3 boundary, so the rest is inferred from the germline J gene. This chain connects TRBV26 to TRBJ2-7; D remains ambiguous. In germline, CDR1 is KGHPV, CDR2 FQNQEV (reference sequence). V was clipped by 2 bases and J by 0 bases, with 5 bases between them. CDR3 length: 13 amino acids. This CDR3 reads CASSLSSSYEQYF. CDR3 DNA (partial): TGTGCCAGCAGTCTGAGCAGCTCCTATGAACAGTAC.

This clone appeared a single time. Gene names are the mouse ones. The read stops 1 residue short of the end of the CDR3; the missing end is completed from the germline J gene. The chain carries TRBV26 and TRBJ1-2; TRBD1 matches 9 bases. This CDR3 comprises 14 residues. Trimming took 4 bases from V and 0 from J; bases not matched to a gene: 0. The germline gives CDR1 KGHPV, CDR2 FQNQEV (reference sequence). CDR3 bases read: TGTGCCAGCAGTCGGGACAGGGCAAACTCCGACTACACC. Protein: CASSRDRANSDYT. The complete CDR3 sequence is CASSRDRANSDYTF.

With respect to this clone: The gene symbols are mouse symbols. Coverage ceases 1 residue before the CDR3 finishes, and the germline J gene fills in the end. This chain links TRBV26 with TRBJ2-4; perhaps TRBD2 as D (5 bases). V gave up 4 bases and J gave up 0 bases, with 8 bases separating them. Germline V gives CDR1 KGHPV, CDR2 FQNQEV (reference sequence). The CDR3 is 14 amino acids. The CDR3 spells CASSPRTSQNTLYF. CDR3 DNA, as far as it was read: TGTGCCAGCAGTCCCAGGACTAGTCAAAACACCTTGTAC.

To note about this clone: Mouse gene names and germline throughout. The read ends 1 residue before the CDR3 terminus; that terminus is restored from the germline J gene. The chain is built from TRBV20 and TRBJ1-6; 7 bases agree with TRBD1. TRBJ1-6 is placed among ORFs of uncertain function. The CDR3 consists of 17 residues. Germline-derived CDR1 and CDR2 are GFQATS and STVNSAI. The V gene end was trimmed by 3 bases and the J gene end by 0 bases; junction bases not matched to a gene: 8. The CDR3 bases that were read are TGTGGTGCTAGAAGACAGGGCGAAAATTCCTATAATTCGCCCCTCTAC. Its translation is CGARRQGENSYNSPLY. The CDR3 as a whole reads CGARRQGENSYNSPLYF.

About this clone itself: Genes and germline come from the mouse. The read is 1 residue too short to cover the CDR3 end, so that end is filled in from the germline J gene. The chain has TRBV2 and TRBJ2-5; 10 nucleotides match TRBD2. CDR3 length: 15 amino acids. The J segment lost 5 bases and the V segment lost 0 bases, leaving 2 bases of the junction unmatched. The germline CDR1 and CDR2 sequences are LGHNA and YSYQKL. The sequenced CDR3 bases are TGTGCCAGCAGCCAAGATGGGACTGGGGTAGACACCCAGTAC. Encoded protein: CASSQDGTGVDTQY. The full CDR3 is CASSQDGTGVDTQYF.

As for this clone: Gene names follow the mouse nomenclature. Read sequence stops 1 residue before the CDR3 end, and the germline J gene provides the missing end. The rearrangement links TRBV24 to TRBJ1-4; the D gene is possibly TRBD1 (6 bases). The CDR3 length is 15 residues. The germline CDR1 and CDR2 sequences are KGHTA and FRNEEI. V dropped 6 bases and J dropped 3 bases, with 14 bases sitting between them. CDR3 protein: CASSRYRDPNERLFF. The covered CDR3 bases are TGTGCCAGCAGCCGATACAGGGACCCCAACGAAAGATTATTT.

As for this clone: The genes are named according to mouse. The CDR3 end is not reached by the read, which stops 1 residue before it; the germline J gene fills it in. The V gene is TRBV13-3, the J gene TRBJ1-4; 9 positions match TRBD1. The CDR3 consists of 15 residues. Germline V gene data show CDR1 as NNHDY and CDR2 as SYVADS. With V trimmed by 4 bases and J by 4 bases, 5 bases remained unmatched. CDR3 in amino acids: CASSPGTGSNERLFF. The part of the CDR3 DNA that was read is TGTGCCAGCAGTCCCGGGACAGGGAGCAACGAAAGATTATTT.

With respect to this clone: The genes and germline here are from mouse. Read sequence stops 1 residue before the CDR3 end, and the germline J gene provides the missing end. The chain combines TRBV13-3 with TRBJ2-4; 9 bases match TRBD2. CDR3 length: 16 residues. V was pared by 1 base and J by 2 bases, with 5 bases of the junction left unmatched. The germline gives CDR1 NNHDY, CDR2 SYVADS. The CDR3 sequence: CASSDRAGGVQNTLYF. The CDR3 DNA, read in part, is TGTGCCAGCAGTGATAGGGCTGGGGGGGTTCAAAACACCTTGTAC.

Turning to this clone: Mouse names are used for the genes. Read data end 1 residue before the CDR3 end; the end is taken from the germline J gene. The chain carries TRBV1 and TRBJ1-1; D unresolved. There are 15 residues in the CDR3. CDR1 is NSQYPW, CDR2 LRSPGD, per germline (reference sequence). V shed 0 bases and J shed 0 bases, with 8 bases lying between them. The part of the CDR3 DNA that was read is TGCACCTGCAGTGCAGATAAACATGCAAACACAGAAGTCTTC. This gives the protein CTCSADKHANTEVF. The entire CDR3 protein reads CTCSADKHANTEVFF. Full variable domain (missing parts from reference TRBV1 and TRBJ1-1): VTLLEQNPRWRLVPRGQAVNLRCILKNSQYPWMSWYQQDLQKQLQWLFTLRSPGDKEVKSLPGADYLATRVTDTELRLQVANMSQGRTLYCTCSADKHANTEVFFGKGTRLTVV.